This T cell receptor (beta chain) was sequenced during a study of T cell responses to AZD1222 COVID-19 vaccine. Sequencing used immunoSEQ multiplex PCR; TCRdb keeps in-frame clones, though not all of them. The sample includes 100,000 to 150,000 clones, approximately 91% of them seen just once. J was trimmed by 11 bases and V by 3 bases; bases with no gene match: 14. The CDR3 length is 17 residues. Germline V lookup: CDR1 MGHRA, CDR2 YSYEKL. The chain recombines TRBV4-1 with TRBJ1-6; TRBD1 matches 9 bases. The clonotype was recovered from an adult who received the AZD1222 COVID-19 vaccine. Specimen: peripheral blood, collected 28 days after the second AZD1222 dose. CDR3 sequence: CASSHQNRGTGSPPLHF. CDR3 sequence (DNA): TGCGCCAGCAGCCACCAAAATCGCGGGACAGGGAGTCCACCCCTCCACTTT.